Listed below are T cell receptor beta chains from one sample, sequenced in a study of neurological immune-mediated disorders. TCRdb re-derived calls from the 5' RACE reads in MiXCR, one entry per CDR3 protein. The sample includes under 75,000 distinct CDR3 sequences, more than 3% of them seen just once. The specimen sequenced was PBMCs. These receptors were collected from an older woman with multiple sclerosis. The CDR3 runs from the conserved cysteine through the conserved F or W. The D gene is left open where the match is weak. The listing skips clone size in some rows; elsewhere it reads once, few, many or a size class.

J gene | D gene | V gene | clone size | CDR3 protein | CDR3 DNA
TRBJ2-1 | TRBD2 | TRBV15 | many | CATSRDLTSGYYNEQFF | TGTGCCACCAGCAGGGATTTGACTAGCGGGTACTACAATGAGCAGTTCTTC
TRBJ2-7 | - | TRBV5-1 | - | CASSLAGTYEQYF | TGCGCCAGCAGCTTGGCCGGGACCTACGAGCAGTACTTC
TRBJ1-6 | - | TRBV28 | many | CASSFTKGLNSPLHF | TGTGCCAGCAGTTTCACAAAGGGCCTTAATTCACCCCTCCACTTT
TRBJ1-1 | - | TRBV12-3/TRBV12-4 | many | CASIFRGGAPFSNTEAFF | TGTGCCAGCATCTTTAGGGGGGGGGCTCCCTTTTCGAACACTGAAGCTTTCTTT
TRBJ2-3 | TRBD2 | TRBV12-3/TRBV12-4 | many | CASSKRLAGVADTQYF | TGTGCCAGCAGTAAACGACTAGCGGGAGTGGCAGATACGCAGTATTTT
TRBJ2-5 | - | TRBV5-1 | many | CASSLGPTQETQYF | TGCGCCAGCAGCCTAGGGCCAACTCAAGAGACCCAGTACTTC
TRBJ2-5 | - | TRBV20-1 | many | CSAIAGVWTQYF | TGCAGTGCTATAGCAGGGGTTTGGACCCAGTACTTC
TRBJ2-7 | - | TRBV5-6 | - | CASSFAKAQYF | TGTGCCAGCAGCTTTGCTAAAGCGCAGTACTTC
TRBJ2-7 | - | TRBV5-1 | many | CASSLDATVTEQYF | TGCGCCAGCAGCTTGGATGCGACGGTGACAGAGCAGTACTTC
TRBJ2-7 | - | TRBV7-2 | many | CASSLVEGRGAYEQYF | TGTGCCAGCAGCTTAGTTGAGGGAAGGGGGGCCTACGAGCAGTACTTC
TRBJ1-2 | - | TRBV20-1 | many | CSAGTRTRNGYTF | TGCAGTGCGGGTACCAGGACGAGAAATGGCTACACCTTC
TRBJ1-6 | TRBD1 | TRBV20-1 | many | CSANQGAVNSPLHF | TGCAGTGCAAACCAGGGGGCGGTGAATTCACCCCTCCACTTT
TRBJ1-2 | TRBD1 | TRBV20-1 | many | CSVGDRTGGMHGYTF | TGCAGTGTTGGAGATCGGACAGGGGGTATGCATGGCTACACCTTC
TRBJ1-1 | - | TRBV12-3/TRBV12-4 | many | CASTRASNTEAFF | TGTGCCAGCACCAGGGCCTCGAACACTGAAGCTTTCTTT
TRBJ1-5 | TRBD1 | TRBV28 | many | CASTLTTGASQHF | TGTGCCAGCACCCTGACTACAGGGGCTTCCCAGCATTTT